One and the same sample provided the 9 T cell receptor beta chains below, sequenced in a study of T-cell reconstitution after alpha-beta-depleted transplantation in children. Construction of the TCRbeta library involved unique molecular identifiers. TCRdb passed the PCR reads through MiXCR, listing each CDR3 protein once. The sample records fewer than 700,000 distinct CDR3 sequences, roughly 13% being singletons. The specimen comprised PBMCs, mostly from graft donor cells, sampled 360 days after TCRalphabeta/CD19-depleted stem cell transplant. These receptors originate from a male patient younger than 18 who had a stem cell transplant for acute myeloid leukemia, so the T cells may come from the graft donor.

This clonotype was found a few times. This chain links TRBV24-1 with TRBJ1-3; D possibly corresponds to TRBD1 (6 bases). The CDR3 extends over 15 amino acids. Germline CDR1 KGHDR, CDR2 SFDVKD. V lost 1 base and J 7 bases, leaving 13 bases between the germline ends. The CDR3 region has the DNA TGTGCCACCAGTGATTTTCAACAGGGCTTGAACACCATATATTTT. Its protein product is CATSDFQQGLNTIYF.

This clonotype was recorded a few times. The CDR3 sequence is CASSQAKASGRAGENIQYF. CDR3 DNA: TGTGCCAGCAGCCAGGCGAAGGCTAGCGGGAGGGCCGGGGAAAACATTCAGTACTTC. The chain couples TRBV4-2 to TRBJ2-4, with TRBD2 matching over 12 bases. Trimming removed 3 bases from V and 5 bases from J; junction bases left unmatched: 14. CDR3 size: 19 residues. The germline gives CDR1 LGHNA, CDR2 YNFKEQ.

The rearrangement joins TRBV29-1 to TRBJ2-7; D is possibly TRBD1 or TRBD2 (5 bases each). Looked up from germline, CDR1 is SQVTM and CDR2 is ANQGSEA. CDR3 length: 16 amino acids. V was cut by 1 base and J by 0 bases, with 16 bases left in between. CDR3 coding DNA: TGCAGCGTTGAAGTCGTCGGGACGGCTAGCTCCTACGAGCAGTACTTC. It specifies CSVEVVGTASSYEQYF.

This clonotype was seen more than once but under ten times. The chain combines TRBV5-1 with TRBJ2-7; D not resolved. V gave up 3 bases and J gave up 2 bases, with 9 bases separating them. The CDR3 has 13 amino acids. Germline V gives CDR1 SGHRS, CDR2 YFSETQ. In DNA form, the CDR3 reads TGCGCCAGCAGCTCGACTGACCCCTACGAGCAGTACTTC. Protein product: CASSSTDPYEQYF.

The genes are TRBV6-1 and TRBJ2-7; 8 nucleotides line up with TRBD1. Unmatched junction bases numbered 13, after V lost 6 bases and J lost 3 bases. CDR3 size: 16 residues. Germline CDR1 and CDR2: MNHNS and SASEGT. The CDR3 bases are TGTGCCAGCAGACAATACAGGGGGGAAACCGACTACGAGCAGTACTTC. This encodes CASRQYRGETDYEQYF.

This clonotype was seen ten or more times. The rearrangement uses TRBV4-3 and TRBJ2-1; 11 nucleotides line up with TRBD2. Germline CDR1 is LGHNA and CDR2 is YSLEER. Unmatched junction bases numbered 13, after V lost 0 bases and J lost 3 bases. The CDR3 runs 20 residues. In nucleotides, the CDR3 is TGCGCCAGCAGCCAAGAGGAAGAGAAATGGGGACTAGCGGTCTACAATGAGCAGTTCTTC. It specifies CASSQEEEKWGLAVYNEQFF.

A few counts support this clonotype. J is TRBJ2-1 and V is TRBV24-1; 14 bases agree with TRBD2. Trimming removed 4 bases from V and 0 bases from J; junction bases left unmatched: 4. This CDR3 comprises 18 residues. Looked up from germline, CDR1 is KGHDR and CDR2 is SFDVKD. The CDR3 reads CATSDPGLAGASYNEQFF. CDR3 DNA: TGTGCCACCAGTGACCCGGGACTAGCGGGAGCCTCCTACAATGAGCAGTTCTTC.

This clonotype was seen a handful of times. The CDR3 spells CSGRAGGSYNEQFF. In DNA form, the CDR3 reads TGCAGCGGACGAGCGGGAGGTTCCTACAATGAGCAGTTCTTC. V and J are TRBV29-1 and TRBJ2-1; 9 bases align to TRBD2. The CDR3 spans 14 residues. Trimming took 7 bases from V and 1 from J; bases not matched to a gene: 5. CDR1 is SQVTM, CDR2 ANQGSEA, per germline.

This chain joins TRBV12-3 or TRBV12-4 and TRBJ2-1; 10 bases are shared with TRBD1. J was trimmed by 4 bases and V by 4 bases; bases with no gene match: 7. CDR3 length: 16 amino acids. The CDR3 is CASSSGQGRGYNEQFF. Written as DNA, the CDR3 is TGTGCCAGCAGTTCGGGACAGGGGAGAGGATACAATGAGCAGTTCTTC.